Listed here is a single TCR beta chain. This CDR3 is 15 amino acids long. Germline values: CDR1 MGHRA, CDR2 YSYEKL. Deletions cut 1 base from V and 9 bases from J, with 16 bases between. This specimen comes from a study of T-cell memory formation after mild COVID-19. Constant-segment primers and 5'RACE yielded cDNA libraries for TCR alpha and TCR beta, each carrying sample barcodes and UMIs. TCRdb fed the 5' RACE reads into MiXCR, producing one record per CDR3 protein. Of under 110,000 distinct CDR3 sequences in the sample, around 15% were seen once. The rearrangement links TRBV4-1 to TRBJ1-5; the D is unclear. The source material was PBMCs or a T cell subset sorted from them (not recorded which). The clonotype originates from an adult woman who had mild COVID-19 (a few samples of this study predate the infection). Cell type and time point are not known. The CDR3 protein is CASSQAPGSYGPQHF. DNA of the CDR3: TGCGCCAGCAGCCAAGCCCCTGGTTCTTATGGGCCCCAGCATTTT.